Here is one T cell receptor (beta chain) with its context. The antigen is undetermined. The entry originates in a study of cytomegalovirus exposure and HLA in healthy donors. At the level of the study: Early released data comprised 80 million or so unique TCRs from HLA-typed donors.

Germline V CDR1 and CDR2: LNHDA, SQIVND (reference sequence). CDR3 length: 18 residues. V shed 4 bases and J 1 base; nucleotides not matched to a gene: 8. 60 Vbeta and 13 Jbeta primers were used in PCR. The method was immunoSEQ multiplex PCR; TCRdb's version includes in-frame clones alone and lacks a portion of them. Of about 150,000 clones in the sample, around 80% were seen once. Study findings and constraints: A later analysis reportedly found fewer N-insertions in an Asian-associated ancestry cluster than the roughly 680-donor mean. CMV serostatus stood as the only immune exposure information on hand.

The rearrangement links TRBV19 to TRBJ2-6, with TRBD2 matching over 9 bases. Sample: PBMCs. This clonotype was obtained from a man aged 40-50 years in good health and CMV-seropositive. The CDR3 sequence: CASSKTSGPLSGANVLTF. The CDR3, as DNA: TGTGCCAGTAGTAAAACTAGCGGGCCGCTATCTGGGGCCAACGTCCTGACTTTC.